This T cell receptor (beta chain) was identified in a study of blood T cells in healthy people across ages. A sample-barcoded 5' primer and a J-beta primer mix were used in a second PCR of about 6 to 11 cycles. TCRdb re-called the 5' RACE reads through MiXCR, storing one row per CDR3 protein. Among under 1,000,000 distinct CDR3 sequences listed, 46% were seen once. Germline loops: CDR1 SGHRS, CDR2 YFSETQ. J lost 3 bases, V lost 1 base, and 2 bases had no gene match. There are 14 residues in the CDR3. This clonotype was observed once. V and J are TRBV5-1 and TRBJ2-5, with 8 bases fitting TRBD2. Material: blood. The source is a man older than 75 in good health. The CDR3 sequence is CASSLKLAEETQYF. The CDR3 DNA reads TGCGCCAGCAGCTTGAAACTAGCGGAAGAGACCCAGTACTTC.